Below, 8 T cell receptor beta chains from the same sample are listed, as sequenced in a study of diagnostic markers for celiac disease. TCRdb re-called the reads and shows each CDR3 protein once, DNA omitted. Its table records about 510 distinct CDR3 sequences. Sequencing was carried out using either unsorted cells or a sorted T cell fraction (not recorded which). The receptors stem from a human donor. This table probably holds off-target reads from a library built for another chain.

This chain connects TRBV20-1 to TRBJ2-7; TCRdb's D gene call, TRBD1, goes unchecked for lack of DNA. Germline V gives CDR1 DFQATT, CDR2 SNEGSKA (reference sequence). The CDR3 length is 15 residues. CDR3 residues: CSASSGGASSYEQYF.

V is TRBV19 and J is TRBJ1-3. Germline lookup yields CDR1 LNHDA and CDR2 SQIVND (reference sequence). This CDR3 has 14 residues. The chain's CDR3 is CASSLDSSGNTIYF. Full variable domain (missing parts from reference TRBV19 and TRBJ1-3): DGGITQSPKYLFRKEGQNVTLSCEQNLNHDAMYWYRQDPGQGLRLIYYSQIVNDFQKGDIAEGYSVSREKKESFPLTVTSAQKNPTAFYLCASSLDSSGNTIYFGEGSWLTVV.

The chain links TRBV5-1 to TRBJ1-1. CDR1 is SGHRS and CDR2 is YFSETQ in the germline V gene. The CDR3 has 16 amino acids. The CDR3 loop is CASSADGLSVNTEAFF.

The V gene is TRBV6-5, the J gene TRBJ1-1. Germline assignment: CDR1 MNHEY and CDR2 SVGAGI. The CDR3 totals 16 residues. CDR3 protein: CASFGGHRGTNTEAFF.

The CDR3 protein is CASSLSGQGAYEQYF. The V and J genes are TRBV7-2 and TRBJ2-7; lacking DNA, the TRBD1 call made by TCRdb goes unchecked. This CDR3 has 15 residues. Per germline, CDR1 SGHTA and CDR2 FQGNSA.

The chain has TRBV28 and TRBJ1-4; the TRBD1 assignment by TCRdb is unverifiable without DNA. The CDR3 covers 12 residues. Germline lookup yields CDR1 MDHEN and CDR2 SYDVKM. The CDR3 sequence is CASAGANEKLFF. The full variable domain, rest sourced from reference TRBV28 and TRBJ1-4, is DVKVTQSSRYLVKRTGEKVFLECVQDMDHENMFWYRQDPGLGLRLIYFSYDVKMKEKGDIPEGYSVSREKKERFSLILESASTNQTSMYLCASAGANEKLFFGSGTQLSVL.

This clonotype registers large (0.1 to 1%) by frequency. The V call is TRBV20-1, the J call TRBJ2-1. This CDR3 spans 16 amino acids. The germline CDR1 and CDR2 sequences are DFQATT and SNEGSKA (reference sequence). The CDR3 here is CSARDGSDVPHNEQFF.

The chain has TRBV29-1 and TRBJ1-1; the TCRdb D gene call, TRBD1, has no DNA to confirm it. The length of the CDR3 is 15 residues. Germline-derived CDR1 and CDR2 are SQVTM and ANQGSEA. The CDR3 region is CSARDRGKGNTEAFF.